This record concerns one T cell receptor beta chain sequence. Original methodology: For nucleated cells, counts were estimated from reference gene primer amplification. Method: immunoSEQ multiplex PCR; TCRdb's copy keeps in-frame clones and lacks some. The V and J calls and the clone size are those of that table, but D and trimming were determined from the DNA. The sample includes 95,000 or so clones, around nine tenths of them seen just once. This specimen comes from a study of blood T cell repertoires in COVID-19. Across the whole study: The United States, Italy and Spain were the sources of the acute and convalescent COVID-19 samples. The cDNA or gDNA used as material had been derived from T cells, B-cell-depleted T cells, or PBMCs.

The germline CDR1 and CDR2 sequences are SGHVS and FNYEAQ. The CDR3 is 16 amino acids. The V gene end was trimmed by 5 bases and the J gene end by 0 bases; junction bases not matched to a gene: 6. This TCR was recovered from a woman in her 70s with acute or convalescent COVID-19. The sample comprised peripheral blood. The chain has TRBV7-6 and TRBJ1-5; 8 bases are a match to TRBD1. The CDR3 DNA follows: TGTGCCAGCAGCCCTGCAGGGGGCCATAGCAATCAGCCCCAGCATTTT. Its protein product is CASSPAGGHSNQPQHF. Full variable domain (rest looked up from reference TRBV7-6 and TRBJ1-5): GAGVSQSPRYKVTKRGQDVALRCDPISGHVSLYWYRQALGQGPEFLTYFNYEAQQDKSGLPNDRFSAERPEGSISTLTIQRTEQRDSAMYRCASSPAGGHSNQPQHFGDGTRLSIL.